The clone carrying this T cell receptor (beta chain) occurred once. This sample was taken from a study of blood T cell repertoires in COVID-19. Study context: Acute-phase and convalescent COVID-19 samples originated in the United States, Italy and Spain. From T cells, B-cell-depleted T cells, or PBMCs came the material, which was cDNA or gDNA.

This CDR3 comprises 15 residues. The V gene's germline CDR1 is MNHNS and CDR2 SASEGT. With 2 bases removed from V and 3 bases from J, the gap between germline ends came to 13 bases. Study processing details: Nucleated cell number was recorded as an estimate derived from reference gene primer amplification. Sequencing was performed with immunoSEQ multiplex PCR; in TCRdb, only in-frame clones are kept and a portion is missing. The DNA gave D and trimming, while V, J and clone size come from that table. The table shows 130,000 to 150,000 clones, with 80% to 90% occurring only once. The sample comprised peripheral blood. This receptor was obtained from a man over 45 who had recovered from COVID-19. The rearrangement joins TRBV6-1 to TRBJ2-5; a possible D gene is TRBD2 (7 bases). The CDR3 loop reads CASSETGGLKETQYF. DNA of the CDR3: TGTGCCAGCAGTGAAACGGGGGGCCTGAAAGAGACCCAGTACTTC.